A selection of T cell receptor beta chains follows, all from one sample in a study of neurological immune-mediated disorders. Via MiXCR, TCRdb re-called the 5' RACE reads, giving one row per CDR3 protein. The repertoire consists of tens of thousands of distinct CDR3 sequences, with about 5.1% occurring once and the leading ten covering roughly 2.4%. Sequenced material: PBMCs. The receptors come from a woman in her seventies with multiple sclerosis. Each CDR3 is given with its conserved first and last residue. D genes are given only for firm matches. The size field is filled for only some rows; it gives once, few, many or a size class.

clone_size: many; cdr3_length: 14; d_call: -; v_call: TRBV3-1; j_call: TRBJ2-1; cdr3_aa: CASSHSRSYNEQFF
clone_size: many; cdr3_length: 12; d_call: -; v_call: TRBV6-1; j_call: TRBJ2-1; cdr3_aa: CASSEDRAEQFF
clone_size: many; cdr3_length: 15; d_call: -; v_call: TRBV20-1; j_call: TRBJ2-7; cdr3_aa: CSAIPVTGASYEQYF
clone_size: many; cdr3_length: 13; d_call: -; v_call: TRBV5-1; j_call: TRBJ2-1; cdr3_aa: CASSLELYNEQFF
clone_size: many; cdr3_length: 14; d_call: -; v_call: TRBV5-6; j_call: TRBJ1-2; cdr3_aa: CASSLDYTGMRYTF
clone_size: many; cdr3_length: 12; d_call: -; v_call: TRBV5-4; j_call: TRBJ2-1; cdr3_aa: CASSLSLNEQFF
clone_size: few; cdr3_length: 15; d_call: TRBD2; v_call: TRBV6-6; j_call: TRBJ2-3; cdr3_aa: CASTDRGGSTDTQYF
clone_size: many; cdr3_length: 14; d_call: -; v_call: TRBV12-3/TRBV12-4; j_call: TRBJ1-1; cdr3_aa: CASSHSLMNTEAFF
clone_size: many; cdr3_length: 16; d_call: TRBD2; v_call: TRBV5-1; j_call: TRBJ2-5; cdr3_aa: CASSLAGTSGTETQYF
clone_size: many; cdr3_length: 14; d_call: -; v_call: TRBV7-7; j_call: TRBJ2-2; cdr3_aa: CASSLGHNTGELFF
clone_size: -; cdr3_length: 14; d_call: -; v_call: TRBV7-9; j_call: TRBJ1-1; cdr3_aa: CASRLDRSRTEAFF
clone_size: many; cdr3_length: 15; d_call: TRBD2; v_call: TRBV9; j_call: TRBJ2-3; cdr3_aa: CASSVLAGAVDTQYF